The rows below give T cell receptor beta chains drawn from one sample of a study of early T cells in non-severe SARS-CoV-2 infection. TCRdb re-called the 5' RACE reads through MiXCR, storing one row per CDR3 protein. The profile shows around 78,000 distinct CDR3 sequences, about 14% of them singletons. Sequenced material: whole blood. The receptors here all came from an adult who was a healthcare worker with PCR-confirmed SARS-CoV-2 infection or an uninfected control (not recorded which). CDR3s include the opening cysteine and the closing phenylalanine or tryptophan. Each record gives: D gene, J gene, clone size, V gene, CDR3 DNA, CDR3 protein. The D gene is left open where the match is weak. Not all rows give a size; the values are once, few, many and, for expanded clones, a class.

.	TRBJ1-5	.	TRBV7-7	TGTGCTAGCAGCTTAAAACCCCAGCCCCAGCATTTT	CASSLKPQPQHF
TRBD2	TRBJ2-1	.	TRBV18	TGTGCCAGCTCACCACCGACTAGCGGGGGACTGAATGAGCAGTTCTTC	CASSPPTSGGLNEQFF
TRBD2	TRBJ2-1	.	TRBV29-1	TGCAGGCCGGGGGGGTTACCAAGCTCCTACAATGAGCAGTTCTTC	CRPGGLPSSYNEQFF
.	TRBJ2-3	.	TRBV7-9	TGTGCCAGCAGCTTAGGGGTCACAGATACGCAGTATTTT	CASSLGVTDTQYF
.	TRBJ1-4	few	TRBV18	TGTGCCAGCTCACCAAGCAGGAATGAAAAACTGTTTTTT	CASSPSRNEKLFF
.	TRBJ2-7	many	TRBV4-1	TGCGCCAGCAGCCATAATGAGGGATACATGTACGAGCAGTACTTC	CASSHNEGYMYEQYF
.	TRBJ1-6	.	TRBV10-3	TGTGCCATCAGTGAGTCAGGGACACCCCTCCACTTT	CAISESGTPLHF
.	TRBJ2-1	many	TRBV4-1	TGCGCCAGCAGCCAAGATCTAGAAGGGGAATTGACTAGTAAGAATGAGCAGTTCTTC	CASSQDLEGELTSKNEQFF
TRBD1	TRBJ2-2	few	TRBV5-4	TGTGCCAGCAGCTGGGACAGGGCGAACACCGGGGAGCTGTTTTTT	CASSWDRANTGELFF
.	TRBJ2-3	.	TRBV14	TGTGCCAGCAGCCAAGCTTACCATTCAGATACGCAGTATTTT	CASSQAYHSDTQYF
.	TRBJ2-5	.	TRBV7-2	TGTGCCAGCAAGAGCGGGACAGCAGTTGGGCAGACCCAGTACTTC	CASKSGTAVGQTQYF
.	TRBJ1-2	many	TRBV6-1	TGTGCCGCCGGCTGGGACTATGGCTACACCTTC	CAAGWDYGYTF
TRBD1	TRBJ2-1	.	TRBV7-9	TGTGCCAGCAGCTTAGCGGGAAGGGGGCAGAATGAGCAGTTCTTC	CASSLAGRGQNEQFF
TRBD1	TRBJ2-7	.	TRBV9	TGTGCCAGCAGTTCGGGACAGGGTACCCACGAGCAGTACTTC	CASSSGQGTHEQYF
TRBD1	TRBJ1-2	few	TRBV30	TGTGCCTGGAGGAGGACAGGGGAGAATGGCTACACCTTC	CAWRRTGENGYTF
.	TRBJ1-1	many	TRBV7-3	TGTGCCAGCAGTTCTGGACCGAACACTGAAGCTTTCTTT	CASSSGPNTEAFF
.	TRBJ1-5	few	TRBV6-5	TGTGCCAGCAGTTACGGCCAGGGAGGCTTTCCCCAGCATTTT	CASSYGQGGFPQHF
.	TRBJ2-2	.	TRBV24-1	TGTGCCACCGGCTCGGGTCCGAACACCGGGGAGCTGTTTTTT	CATGSGPNTGELFF
.	TRBJ2-7	.	TRBV5-1	TGCGCCAGCAGTCCGGCCTGGGGCCCTTCCTACGAGCAGTACTTC	CASSPAWGPSYEQYF
.	TRBJ2-3	.	TRBV7-8	TGTGCCAGCCGCGCGGAGCGGGGCGGGGGCCTTCGGAATACGCAGTATTTT	CASRAERGGGLRNTQYF
TRBD1	TRBJ2-7	.	TRBV5-6	TGTGCCAGCAGTTACCCGGGACAGGGTTACGAGCAGTACTTC	CASSYPGQGYEQYF
.	TRBJ1-2	.	TRBV6-2/TRBV6-3	TGTGCCAGCAGGAGGGGATATGGCTACACCTTC	CASRRGYGYTF
TRBD1	TRBJ2-1	.	TRBV7-9	TGTGCCAGCAGCCCGACAGGGGTCCAATCCTACGAGCAGTTCTTC	CASSPTGVQSYEQFF
TRBD2	TRBJ2-1	many	TRBV7-9	TGTGCCAGCAGCCCCCCAATAGCGGGAGACGATGAGCAGTTCTTC	CASSPPIAGDDEQFF
.	TRBJ2-7	few	TRBV6-1	TGTGCCAGCACCCAAAGTAGGTCCGAGCAGTACTTC	CASTQSRSEQYF
.	TRBJ1-6	.	TRBV7-9	TGTGCCAGCGATCCCCTCCACTTT	CASDPLHF
TRBD1	TRBJ2-1	few	TRBV29-1	TGCAGCGTTGGCGGCAGGGGGGAGCAGTTCTTC	CSVGGRGEQFF
.	TRBJ1-1	.	TRBV5-1	TGCGCCAGCATGGGTTCCTCCCTGAACACTGAAGCTTTCTTT	CASMGSSLNTEAFF
.	TRBJ2-5	few	TRBV29-1	TGCAGCACAACCGGACAGCTCCAAGAGACCCAGTACTTC	CSTTGQLQETQYF
.	TRBJ2-1	few	TRBV7-2	TGTGCCAGCGCTACCTACAATGAGCAGTTCTTC	CASATYNEQFF
TRBD1	TRBJ2-1	many	TRBV6-6	TGTGCCAGCAGTGCTTCGGGACAGGGGGCCCTTGAGCAGTTCTTC	CASSASGQGALEQFF
TRBD1	TRBJ2-7	few	TRBV6-5	TGTGCCAGCAGTCCTCAAAGGGACAGACAAGCCTACGAGCAGTACTTC	CASSPQRDRQAYEQYF
.	TRBJ2-1	.	TRBV24-1	TGTGCCACCAGTGATCCCACAACCTACAATGAGCAGTTCTTC	CATSDPTTYNEQFF
.	TRBJ1-3	few	TRBV12-3/TRBV12-4	TGTGCCAGCAGTTTAAGAGGGGGCTCTGGAAACACCATATATTTT	CASSLRGGSGNTIYF
.	TRBJ1-1	many	TRBV29-1	TGCAGCGCCTCGAAGGCGGGGTTGAACACTGAAGCTTTCTTT	CSASKAGLNTEAFF
TRBD1	TRBJ2-6	many	TRBV20-1	TGCAGTGCTAGAGCCGGGACAGGGGCAATCTCTGGGGCCAACGTCCTGACTTTC	CSARAGTGAISGANVLTF
TRBD1	TRBJ2-1	many	TRBV30	TGTGCCTGGGGGACAGGGATCAATGAGCAGTTCTTC	CAWGTGINEQFF
.	TRBJ2-5	.	TRBV3-1	TGTGCCAGCAGCCACCGGACGGTACAAGAGACCCAGTACTTC	CASSHRTVQETQYF
.	TRBJ2-7	.	TRBV5-5	TGTGCCAGCAGCGCGACTGGAGCCCCCTACGAGCAGTACTTC	CASSATGAPYEQYF
.	TRBJ1-2	.	TRBV18	TGTGCCAGCTCCCCTTCGGGGGACTGGGGCTACACCTTC	CASSPSGDWGYTF
.	TRBJ1-1	few	TRBV29-1	TGCAGCGCTCGGCCCCGGAACACTGAAGCTTTCTTT	CSARPRNTEAFF
.	TRBJ1-6	many	TRBV30	TGTGCCTGGAGGGAACCGGGAAAATCACCCCTCCACTTT	CAWREPGKSPLHF
.	TRBJ2-1	few	TRBV24-1	TGTGCCACCAGTGGGGAACAGGGAATCGATGAGCAGTTCTTC	CATSGEQGIDEQFF
.	TRBJ2-3	.	TRBV7-6	TGTGCCAGCAGCTTAGACCCGGAAGGGACAGATACGCAGTATTTT	CASSLDPEGTDTQYF
.	TRBJ1-2	many	TRBV9	TGTGCCAGCAGCACAAAGAGAGGGGATAAGGAAAAAGGACTTCTCGGATATGGCTACACCTTC	CASSTKRGDKEKGLLGYGYTF
.	TRBJ1-1	few	TRBV4-2	TGTGCCAGCAGCCAAGAACCGGCAGGGCTTACTGAAGCTTTCTTT	CASSQEPAGLTEAFF
TRBD2	TRBJ2-7	many	TRBV20-1	TGCAGTGCGGGCGGGGGGGCCGTTTATCTGAGCGAGCAGTACTTC	CSAGGGAVYLSEQYF
TRBD2	TRBJ2-7	few	TRBV7-3	TGTGCCAGCGGGGAGGGACCCCTCGGCGAGCAGTACTTC	CASGEGPLGEQYF
.	TRBJ1-2	few	TRBV6-2/TRBV6-3	TGTGCCAGCAGCTGGACAGTCGTCTATGGCTACACCTTC	CASSWTVVYGYTF
.	TRBJ2-5	many	TRBV11-2	TGTGCCAGCAGCTACGGTGTCCTCTTGGAGACCCAGTACTTC	CASSYGVLLETQYF